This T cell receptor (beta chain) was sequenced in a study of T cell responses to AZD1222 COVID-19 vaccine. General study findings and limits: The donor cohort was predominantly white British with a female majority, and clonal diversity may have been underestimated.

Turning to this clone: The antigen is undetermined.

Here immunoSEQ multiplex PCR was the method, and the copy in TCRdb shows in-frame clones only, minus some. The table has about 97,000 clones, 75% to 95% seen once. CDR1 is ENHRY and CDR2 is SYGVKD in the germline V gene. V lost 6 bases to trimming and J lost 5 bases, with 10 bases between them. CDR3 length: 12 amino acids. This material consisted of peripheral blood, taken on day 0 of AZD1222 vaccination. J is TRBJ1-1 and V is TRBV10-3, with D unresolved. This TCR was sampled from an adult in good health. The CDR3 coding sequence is TGTGCCATCAGAGGTAGCAATACTGAAGCTTTCTTT. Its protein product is CAIRGSNTEAFF.